These 18 T cell receptor beta chains came from one sample sequenced in a study of T cell responses to AZD1222 COVID-19 vaccine. Only in-frame clones appear in the TCRdb table, and some are missing; sequencing was by immunoSEQ multiplex PCR. The table includes approximately 130,000 clones, 88% detected once. The sample here was peripheral blood, taken 28 days after the second AZD1222 dose. These receptors all come from an adult who received the AZD1222 COVID-19 vaccine.

Here the CDR3 reads CASSYEVGVGGSPLHF. The CDR3 nucleotides read TGTGCCAGCAGTTACGAGGTTGGGGTGGGAGGTTCACCCCTCCACTTT. The chain has TRBV6-5 and TRBJ1-6; no definite D call. Trimming took off 2 bases at V and 9 bases at J, with 17 bases between the two ends. There are 16 residues in the CDR3. Germline V gene sequence: CDR1 MNHEY, CDR2 SVGAGI.

The chain recombines TRBV5-8 with TRBJ1-5; no reliable D call. Germline CDR1 and CDR2: SGHTS and YDEGEE. The CDR3 loop spans 12 amino acids. V shed 0 bases and J shed 3 bases, with 1 base lying between them. CDR3 sequence: CASSLVNQPQHF. The CDR3 DNA sequence: TGTGCCAGCAGCTTGGTCAATCAGCCCCAGCATTTT.

The V gene is TRBV28, the J gene TRBJ1-4, with 8 bases fitting TRBD1. Germline V lookup: CDR1 MDHEN, CDR2 SYDVKM. Unmatched junction bases numbered 11, after V lost 7 bases and J lost 7 bases. The CDR3 extends over 15 amino acids. The CDR3 sequence is CASTIPQGASEKLFF. DNA for the CDR3: TGTGCCAGCACCATACCCCAGGGGGCCTCTGAAAAACTGTTTTTT.

The V and J genes are TRBV9 and TRBJ1-1; TRBD1 might be the D (6 bases). Germline loops: CDR1 SGDLS, CDR2 YYNGEE. V was trimmed by 2 bases and J by 1 base, leaving 12 bases between them. This CDR3 contains 15 residues. The CDR3 coding sequence is TGTGCCAGCAGCGTGGGAGGGGGTCCGAACACTGAAGCTTTCTTT. The encoded protein is CASSVGGGPNTEAFF.

The chain links TRBV6-5 to TRBJ1-1, with TRBD1 as a possible D gene (5 bases). Germline CDR1 MNHEY, CDR2 SVGAGI. The CDR3 consists of 13 residues. V lost 6 bases, J lost 1 base, and 9 bases lay in between. This CDR3 reads CASRGTANTEAFF. DNA of the CDR3: TGTGCCAGCAGGGGGACGGCGAACACTGAAGCTTTCTTT.

This clone was detected only once. The chain carries TRBV14 and TRBJ2-3; unclear D gene. The CDR3 is made up of 14 amino acids. V lost 6 bases, J lost 2 bases, and 12 bases lay in between. Germline-derived CDR1 and CDR2 are SGHDN and FVKESK. The CDR3 DNA reads TGTGCCAGCAGACTCACGCTAAACACAGATACGCAGTATTTT. This sequence encodes CASRLTLNTDTQYF.

The chain is built from TRBV10-3 and TRBJ2-2; 11 bases line up with TRBD1. After removal of 5 bases from V and 5 bases from J, the junction contained 4 bases not matched to a gene. This CDR3 contains 15 residues. Per germline, CDR1 ENHRY and CDR2 SYGVKD. DNA of the CDR3: TGTGCCATCAGTACCGGACAGGGGGCTACCGGGGAGCTGTTTTTT. Its protein is CAISTGQGATGELFF.

The rearrangement joins TRBV6-2 or TRBV6-3 to TRBJ2-7; 8 bases fit TRBD1. Looked up from germline, CDR1 is MNHEY and CDR2 is SVGEGT. V dropped 5 bases and J dropped 7; count of bases not matched to a gene: 13. The CDR3 covers 15 residues. The CDR3 protein is CASSTTGQGPKEQYF. The CDR3 DNA reads as TGTGCCAGCAGTACAACCGGACAGGGACCGAAGGAGCAGTACTTC.

J is TRBJ1-1 and V is TRBV6-2 or TRBV6-3, with 7 bases fitting TRBD1. V lost 2 bases to trimming and J lost 2 bases; unmatched junction nucleotides: 2. CDR1 MNHEY and CDR2 SVGEGT come from the germline V gene. There are 14 residues in the CDR3. CDR3 DNA: TGTGCCAGCAGTTACGCAGGGGGAAACACTGAAGCTTTCTTT. It specifies CASSYAGGNTEAFF.

In this sample, this clone turned up once. This CDR3 reads CASSFSEIFTEAFF. The CDR3 DNA is TGTGCCAGCAGCTTCTCAGAAATTTTCACTGAAGCTTTCTTT. This sequence joins TRBV7-8 and TRBJ1-1; no reliable D call. The CDR3 is 14 residues long. V was pared by 3 bases and J by 4 bases, with 12 bases between. Germline V lookup: CDR1 SGHVS, CDR2 FQNEAQ.

The chain links TRBV30 to TRBJ2-2; no firm D call. The CDR3 consists of 12 residues. CDR1 and CDR2 (germline): GTSNPN, SVGIG (reference sequence). V lost 5 bases and J lost 5, with 9 bases in between. The CDR3 sequence: CAWADITGELFF. The DNA of the CDR3 is TGTGCCTGGGCCGACATTACCGGGGAGCTGTTTTTT. Based on the CDR3 plus reference TRBV30 and TRBJ2-2, the full variable domain is SQTIHQWPATLVQPVGSPLSLECTVEGTSNPNLYWYRQAAGRGLQLLFYSVGIGQISSEVPQNLSASRPQDRQFILSSKKLLLSDSGFYLCAWADITGELFFGEGSRLTVL.

The gene calls are TRBV5-6 and TRBJ1-5; D is perhaps TRBD1 (5 bases). V lost 2 bases and J lost 4, with 10 bases in between. The CDR3 totals 14 residues. The V gene's germline CDR1 is SGHDT and CDR2 YYEEEE. The CDR3 loop is CASSFMYRNQPQHF. CDR3 nucleotide sequence: TGTGCCAGCAGCTTTATGTACAGGAATCAGCCCCAGCATTTT.

The rearrangement links TRBV3-1 (or the pseudogene TRBV3-2) to TRBJ1-1, with D maybe TRBD1 (5 bases). CDR3 length equals 15 residues. V was cut by 3 bases and J by 5 bases, with 16 bases left in between. CDR1 LGHDT and CDR2 YNNKEL come from the germline V gene (reference sequence). The CDR3 reads CASSHRRGVETEAFF. CDR3 DNA sequence: TGTGCCAGCAGCCATCGACGAGGGGTGGAGACTGAAGCTTTCTTT.

The chain links TRBV5-1 to TRBJ2-2; no definite D call. The CDR3 sequence is 15 residues long. Germline V gene sequence: CDR1 SGHRS, CDR2 YFSETQ. Deletions cut 2 bases from V and 3 bases from J, with 11 bases between. CDR3 DNA sequence: TGCGCCAGCAGCTTAGGTAGAACTGACACCGGGGAGCTGTTTTTT. Its protein is CASSLGRTDTGELFF.

V gene TRBV6-2 or TRBV6-3 combines with J gene TRBJ1-5; D possibly corresponds to TRBD1 (5 bases). Germline lookup yields CDR1 MNHEY and CDR2 SVGEGT. The CDR3 is 15 residues long. The ends were cut back, 6 bases at V and 5 bases at J, with 17 bases in the middle. The CDR3 loop reads CASSPRVGDDQPQHF. CDR3 nucleotides: TGTGCCAGCAGCCCCAGGGTAGGGGACGATCAGCCCCAGCATTTT.

This clone was observed a few times. The gene calls are TRBV3-1 (or the pseudogene TRBV3-2) and TRBJ2-7; D might be TRBD1 (6 bases). Trimming stripped 0 bases from V and 0 bases from J, with 18 bases between. The germline V gene has CDR1 LGHDT and CDR2 YNNKEL (reference sequence). The CDR3 is 18 residues long. In nucleotides, the CDR3 is TGTGCCAGCAGCCAAGAAGGGCAGGGGTCCTCTCTCTCCTACGAGCAGTACTTC. Translated: CASSQEGQGSSLSYEQYF.

V gene TRBV19 combines with J gene TRBJ1-6, with D hard to call. The germline V gene encodes CDR1 LNHDA and CDR2 SQIVND (reference sequence). V lost 0 bases, J lost 5 bases, and 11 bases lay in between. This CDR3 contains 16 residues. CDR3 amino acids: CASSIDLRQDNSPLHF. For the CDR3, the DNA is TGTGCCAGTAGTATAGATTTACGGCAGGATAATTCACCCCTCCACTTT.

The chain carries TRBV12-3 or TRBV12-4 and TRBJ2-2; D uncertain. The CDR3 totals 11 residues. Trimming took off 6 bases at V and 7 bases at J, with 6 bases between the two ends. In DNA form, the CDR3 reads TGTGCCAGCAGCCGGAACGGGGAGCTGTTTTTT. Its translation: CASSRNGELFF.